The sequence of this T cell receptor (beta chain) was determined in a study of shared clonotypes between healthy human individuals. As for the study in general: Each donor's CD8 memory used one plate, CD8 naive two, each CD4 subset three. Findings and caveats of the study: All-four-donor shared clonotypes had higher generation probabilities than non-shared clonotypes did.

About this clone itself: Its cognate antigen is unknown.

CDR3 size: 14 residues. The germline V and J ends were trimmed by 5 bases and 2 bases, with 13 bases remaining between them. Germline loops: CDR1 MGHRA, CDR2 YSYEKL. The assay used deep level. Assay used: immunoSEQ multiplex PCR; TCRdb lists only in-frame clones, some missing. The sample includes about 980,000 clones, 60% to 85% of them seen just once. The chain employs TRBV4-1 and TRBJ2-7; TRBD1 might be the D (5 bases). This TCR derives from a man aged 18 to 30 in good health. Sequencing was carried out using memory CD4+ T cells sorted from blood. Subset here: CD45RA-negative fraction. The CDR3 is CASSAGHLAYEQYF. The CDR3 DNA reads TGCGCCAGCAGCGCCGGACACCTGGCCTACGAGCAGTACTTC.